This T cell receptor (beta chain) was captured by sequencing in a study of control samples from healthy donors and cancer patients. This CDR3 is built from 15 residues. Germline V gene data show CDR1 as SGHKS and CDR2 as YYEKEE (reference sequence). The J segment lost 0 bases and the V segment lost 0 bases, leaving 3 bases of the junction unmatched. Data came from immunoSEQ multiplex PCR; TCRdb stores just in-frame clones and leaves some out. The sample carries about 120,000 clones, approximately 89% recorded once. The V gene is TRBV5-5, the J gene TRBJ2-7; 7 positions agree with TRBD1. Sequenced material: blood. This TCR came from a man in his sixties in good health. The CDR3 loop reads CASSLGRDSSYEQYF. In nucleotides, the CDR3 is TGTGCCAGCAGCTTGGGCCGGGACAGCTCCTACGAGCAGTACTTC.